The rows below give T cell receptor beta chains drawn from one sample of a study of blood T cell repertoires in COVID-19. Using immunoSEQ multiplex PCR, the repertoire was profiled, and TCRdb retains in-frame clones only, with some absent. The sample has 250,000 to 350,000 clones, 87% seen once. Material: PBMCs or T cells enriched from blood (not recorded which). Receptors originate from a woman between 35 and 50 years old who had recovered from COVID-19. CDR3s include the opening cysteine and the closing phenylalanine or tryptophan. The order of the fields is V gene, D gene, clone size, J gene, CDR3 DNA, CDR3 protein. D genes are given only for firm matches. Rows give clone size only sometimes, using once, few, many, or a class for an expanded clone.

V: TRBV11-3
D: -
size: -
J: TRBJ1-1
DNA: TGTGCCAGCAGCTCCCCGGGAACTGAAGCTTTCTTT
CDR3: CASSSPGTEAFF

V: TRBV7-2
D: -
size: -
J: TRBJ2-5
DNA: TGTGCCAGCAGCCTTAGGACTCAAGAGACCCAGTACTTC
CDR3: CASSLRTQETQYF

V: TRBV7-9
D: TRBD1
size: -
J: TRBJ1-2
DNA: TGTGCCAGCCCAATCGGTTTGGGACAGGGGGATGGCTACACCTTC
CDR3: CASPIGLGQGDGYTF

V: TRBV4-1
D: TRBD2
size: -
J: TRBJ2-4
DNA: TGCGCCAGCAGCCGCGACGGGTCGAGCGGGAGAGTAAACATTCAGTACTTC
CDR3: CASSRDGSSGRVNIQYF

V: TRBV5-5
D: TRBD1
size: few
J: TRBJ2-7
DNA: TGTGCCAGCAGCCCCGGGACAGGGTCCTACGAGCAGTACTTC
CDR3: CASSPGTGSYEQYF

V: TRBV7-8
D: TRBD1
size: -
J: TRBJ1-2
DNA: TGTGCCAGCAGCCTAGCCTCGGACAGGCCCCCCTCCGACACCTTC
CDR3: CASSLASDRPPSDTF

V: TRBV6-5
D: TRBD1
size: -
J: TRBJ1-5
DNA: TGTGCCAGCAGCCAGACAGGGGTCCTCAATCAGCCCCAGCATTTT
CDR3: CASSQTGVLNQPQHF

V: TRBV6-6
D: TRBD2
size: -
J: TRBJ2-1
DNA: TGTGCCAGCAGTGGGGGACTAGCGGGAGGGGATGAGCAGTTCTTC
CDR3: CASSGGLAGGDEQFF

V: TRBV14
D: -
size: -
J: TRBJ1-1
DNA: TGTGCCAGCAGCCACGCGGGCGGCGGAACTGAAGCTTTCTTT
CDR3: CASSHAGGGTEAFF

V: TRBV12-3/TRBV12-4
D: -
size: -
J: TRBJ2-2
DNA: TGTGCCAGCACCCTCGCCGGGGAGCTGTTTTTT
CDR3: CASTLAGELFF

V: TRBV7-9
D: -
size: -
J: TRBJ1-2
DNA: TGTGCCAGCAGCACGACCGGGAACTATGGCTACACCTTC
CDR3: CASSTTGNYGYTF

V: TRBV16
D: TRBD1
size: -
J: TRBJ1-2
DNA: TGTGCCAGCAGCCAATGGGGACAGGGGGACGCGACCCCCGTTGGCTACACCTTC
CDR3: CASSQWGQGDATPVGYTF

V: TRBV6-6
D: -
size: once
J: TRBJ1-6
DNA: TGTGCCAGCAGTCCAAAAGGCCGTCGACAGGTCTTTAGGTCACCCCTCCACTTT
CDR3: CASSPKGRRQVFRSPLHF

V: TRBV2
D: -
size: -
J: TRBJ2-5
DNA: TGTGCCAGCAGTGACAAGACTATCCAAGAGACCCAGTACTTC
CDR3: CASSDKTIQETQYF

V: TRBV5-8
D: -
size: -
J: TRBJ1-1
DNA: TGTGCCAGCAATCGTGGACAGTTTGCGGAAGCTTTCTTT
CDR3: CASNRGQFAEAFF

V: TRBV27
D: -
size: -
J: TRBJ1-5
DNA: TGTGCCAGCAGCCGTGACAGGAGCAATCAGCCCCAGCATTTT
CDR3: CASSRDRSNQPQHF

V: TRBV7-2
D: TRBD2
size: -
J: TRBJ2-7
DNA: TGTGCCAGCAGCCACCCTCCGGGACTAGCGGCCTACGAGCAGTACTTC
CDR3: CASSHPPGLAAYEQYF

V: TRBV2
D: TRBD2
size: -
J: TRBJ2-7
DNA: TGTGCCAGCAAAATAAGGACTAGCGGCTCCTACGAGCAGTACTTC
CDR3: CASKIRTSGSYEQYF

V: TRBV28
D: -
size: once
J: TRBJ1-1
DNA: TGTGCCAGCAGTTTACAGGGTATGAACACTGAAGCTTTCTTT
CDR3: CASSLQGMNTEAFF

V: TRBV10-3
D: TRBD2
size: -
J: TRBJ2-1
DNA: TGTGCCGTTACACCGGGACTAACTTACAATGAGCAGTTCTTC
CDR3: CAVTPGLTYNEQFF

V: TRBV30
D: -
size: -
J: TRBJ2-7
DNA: TGTGCCTCTCAGGGCTTCTACGACGAGCAGTACTTC
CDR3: CASQGFYDEQYF

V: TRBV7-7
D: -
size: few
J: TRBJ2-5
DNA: TGTGCTAGCAGCTTAGCTATAGGGACTCGGGAGACCCAGTACTTC
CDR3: CASSLAIGTRETQYF

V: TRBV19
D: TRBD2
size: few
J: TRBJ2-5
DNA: TGTGCCAGTAGCGCTAGCGGGAGAGGTGGAGAGACCCAGTACTTC
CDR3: CASSASGRGGETQYF

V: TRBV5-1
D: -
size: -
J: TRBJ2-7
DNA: TGCGCCAGCAGCTTGGAGGGACAAGGGTTGCACTTC
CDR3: CASSLEGQGLHF

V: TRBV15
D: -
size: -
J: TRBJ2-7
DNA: TGTGCCACCAGCAGAGTGGGTGGCGGCGAGCAGTACTTC
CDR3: CATSRVGGGEQYF

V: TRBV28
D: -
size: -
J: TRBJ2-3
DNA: TGTGCCAGCACTCTTCGCCTGGTAGGCACAGATACGCAGTATTTT
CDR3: CASTLRLVGTDTQYF

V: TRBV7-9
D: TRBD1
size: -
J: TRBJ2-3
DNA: TGTGCCAGCAGCCCGGGACAGGGAGGTGATACGCAGTATTTT
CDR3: CASSPGQGGDTQYF

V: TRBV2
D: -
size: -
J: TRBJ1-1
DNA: TGTGCCAGCAGTGAGGACACCAACACTGAAGCTTTCTTT
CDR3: CASSEDTNTEAFF

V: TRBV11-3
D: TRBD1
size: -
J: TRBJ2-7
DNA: TGTGCCAGCAGCTTAGATCGGGACAGGGGGCCCCACGAGCAGTACTTC
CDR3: CASSLDRDRGPHEQYF

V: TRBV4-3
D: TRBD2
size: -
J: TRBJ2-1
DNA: TGCGCCAGCAGCCAAGATAGGTCTAGCGGGAGGGCCTACCCCGGGAATGAGCAGTTCTTC
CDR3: CASSQDRSSGRAYPGNEQFF

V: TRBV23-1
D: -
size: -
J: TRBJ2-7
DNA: TGCGCCAGCAGTCATCACGATCCGGGAGAGCAGTACTTC
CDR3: CASSHHDPGEQYF

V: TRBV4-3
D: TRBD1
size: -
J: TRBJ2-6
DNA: TGCGCCAGCAGCCAAGGCTGGGACAGGGGCTCTGGGGCCAACGTCCTGACTTTC
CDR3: CASSQGWDRGSGANVLTF

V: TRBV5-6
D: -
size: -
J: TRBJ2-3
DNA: TGTGCCAGCAGCTTGCCAGGGGCAGATACGCAGTATTTT
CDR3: CASSLPGADTQYF

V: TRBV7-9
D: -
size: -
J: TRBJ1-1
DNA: TGTGCCAGCAGCTTAGGAGGTACTACTGAAGCTTTCTTT
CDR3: CASSLGGTTEAFF

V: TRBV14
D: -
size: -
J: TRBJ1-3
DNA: TGTGCCAGCAGCCAAGGCCGCGTCTCTGGAAACACCATATATTTT
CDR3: CASSQGRVSGNTIYF

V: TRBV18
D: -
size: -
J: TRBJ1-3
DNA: TGTGCCAGCGCCAGTGGGGGGAGCTCTGGAAACACCATATATTTT
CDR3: CASASGGSSGNTIYF

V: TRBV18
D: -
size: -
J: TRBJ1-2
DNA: TGTGCCAGCTCACCGTCCAAGCGACAGAACTATGGCTACACCTTC
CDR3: CASSPSKRQNYGYTF

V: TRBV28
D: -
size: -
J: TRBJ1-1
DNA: TGTGCCAGCAGTGCGGGCACAACAGCTTTCTTT
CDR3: CASSAGTTAFF

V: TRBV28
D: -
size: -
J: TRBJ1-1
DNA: TGTGCCAGTAATGGGGGAGGGGTCACTGAAGCTTTCTTT
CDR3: CASNGGGVTEAFF

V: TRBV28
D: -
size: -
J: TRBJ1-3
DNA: TGTGCCAGCAGTTTACCCCACGCCAGAGGACTCTCTGGAAACACCATATATTTT
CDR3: CASSLPHARGLSGNTIYF

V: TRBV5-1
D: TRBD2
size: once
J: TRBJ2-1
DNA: TGCGCCAGCAGCGAGGGTGCGGGAGTTGCCTATGAGCAGTTCTTC
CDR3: CASSEGAGVAYEQFF

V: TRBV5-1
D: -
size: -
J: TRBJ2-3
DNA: TGCGCCAGCAGCGACGGGGGGCAGGCAGATACGCAGTATTTT
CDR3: CASSDGGQADTQYF

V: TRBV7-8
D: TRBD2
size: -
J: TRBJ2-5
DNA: TGTGCCAGCAGCTTATCGGCTAGCGGAGAGACCCAGTACTTC
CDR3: CASSLSASGETQYF

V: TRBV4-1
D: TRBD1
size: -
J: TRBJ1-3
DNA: TGCGCTAGCAGCCCCCAGGGACAGGGCGGGAACACCATATATTTT
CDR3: CASSPQGQGGNTIYF

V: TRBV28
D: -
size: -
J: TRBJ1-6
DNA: TGTGCCAGCACACTCGGGGGGGCCTCCTATAATTCACCCCTCCACTTT
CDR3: CASTLGGASYNSPLHF

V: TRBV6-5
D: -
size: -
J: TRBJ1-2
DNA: TGTGCCAGCAGTTACTCGCTGGAGATCAATGGCTACACCTTC
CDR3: CASSYSLEINGYTF

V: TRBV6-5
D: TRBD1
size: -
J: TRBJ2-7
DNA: TGTGCCAGCAGCCCAGGACAGGGGGCGCGAGAGCAGTACTTC
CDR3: CASSPGQGAREQYF

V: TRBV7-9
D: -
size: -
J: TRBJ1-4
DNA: TGTGCCAGCAGCTTAGGGCAGATTAATGAAAAACTGTTTTTT
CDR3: CASSLGQINEKLFF

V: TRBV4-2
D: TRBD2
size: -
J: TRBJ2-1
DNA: TGTGCCAGCAGCCAAGAGACTAGCGATTACAATGAGCAGTTCTTC
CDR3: CASSQETSDYNEQFF

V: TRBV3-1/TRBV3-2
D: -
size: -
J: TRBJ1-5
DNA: TGTGCCAGCAGCCAGGGCAGGGCTAATGGCATTCATCAGCCCCAGCATTTT
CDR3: CASSQGRANGIHQPQHF